The 3 T cell receptor beta chains reported below all come from one sample, sequenced in a study of blood T cell repertoires in COVID-19. Using immunoSEQ multiplex PCR, the repertoire was profiled, and TCRdb retains in-frame clones only, with some absent. This table has 200,000 to 250,000 clones, approximately 90% appearing once. The material sequenced was PBMCs or T cells enriched from blood (not recorded which). The receptors were sampled from a woman in her 30s who had recovered from COVID-19.

The chain couples TRBV18 to TRBJ1-2; 7 bases match TRBD1. Germline V gives CDR1 KGHSH, CDR2 LQKENI. With 2 bases clipped from V and 1 base from J, the junction kept 4 bases outside the gene matches. CDR3 length: 15 residues. The DNA for the CDR3 is TGTGCCAGCTCACCAGGGACAGCAGATAACTATGGCTACACCTTC. Its protein product is CASSPGTADNYGYTF.

The chain links TRBV21-1 to TRBJ1-4; TRBD1 is the table's D call, not checked against the DNA. TRBV21-1 is flagged as a pseudogene. The CDR3 extends over 12 amino acids. CDR3 nucleotides: TGTGCCAGCAGCAAGTGTCCAGAAAAACTGTTTTTT. Translated: CASSKCPEKLFF.

This clone was seen a few times. This chain connects TRBV6-4 to TRBJ2-2, with 7 bases fitting TRBD1. CDR3 length equals 17 residues. CDR1 MRHNA and CDR2 SNTAGT come from the germline V gene. The V and J ends lost 5 bases and 2 bases, in that order; junction bases with no gene match: 11. This CDR3 reads CASSPQGTNVNTGELFF. Here the CDR3 DNA reads TGTGCCAGCAGTCCACAGGGGACAAACGTAAACACCGGGGAGCTGTTTTTT.